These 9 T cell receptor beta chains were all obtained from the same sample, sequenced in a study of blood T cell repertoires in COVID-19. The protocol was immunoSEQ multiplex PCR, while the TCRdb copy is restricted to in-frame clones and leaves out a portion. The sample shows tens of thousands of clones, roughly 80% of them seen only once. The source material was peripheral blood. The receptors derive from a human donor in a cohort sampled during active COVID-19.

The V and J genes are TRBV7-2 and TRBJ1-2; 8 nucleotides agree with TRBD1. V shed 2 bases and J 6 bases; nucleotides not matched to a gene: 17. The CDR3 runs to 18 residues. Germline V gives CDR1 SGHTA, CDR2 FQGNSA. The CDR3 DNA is TGTGCCAGCAGCTTACTCCCACTCCGCCTGACAGGGGAGGATGGCTACACCTTC. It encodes CASSLLPLRLTGEDGYTF.

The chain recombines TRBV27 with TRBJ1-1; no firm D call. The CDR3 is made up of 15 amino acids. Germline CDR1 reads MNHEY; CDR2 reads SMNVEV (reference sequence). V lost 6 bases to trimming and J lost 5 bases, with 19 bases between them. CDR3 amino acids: CASRPLGGGRTEAFF. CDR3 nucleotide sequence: TGTGCCAGCAGACCCTTAGGTGGAGGGCGAACTGAAGCTTTCTTT.

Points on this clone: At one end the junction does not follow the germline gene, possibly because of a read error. CDR3 nucleotides: TGTGCCAGCATTGAAGGGATATCGATGGCAGGGTATGGAAACACCATATATTTT. Its protein is CASIEGISMAGYGNTIYF. V is TRBV2 and J is TRBJ1-3, with TRBD1 as a possible D gene (5 bases). From germline, CDR1 is SNHLY and CDR2 FYNNEI. The CDR3 covers 18 residues.

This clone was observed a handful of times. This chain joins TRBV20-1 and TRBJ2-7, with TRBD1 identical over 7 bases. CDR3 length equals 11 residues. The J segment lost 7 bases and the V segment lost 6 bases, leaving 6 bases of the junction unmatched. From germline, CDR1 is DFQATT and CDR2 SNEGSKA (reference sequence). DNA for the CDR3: TGCAGTGCCGACAGGGCAAGTGAGCAGTACTTC. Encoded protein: CSADRASEQYF.

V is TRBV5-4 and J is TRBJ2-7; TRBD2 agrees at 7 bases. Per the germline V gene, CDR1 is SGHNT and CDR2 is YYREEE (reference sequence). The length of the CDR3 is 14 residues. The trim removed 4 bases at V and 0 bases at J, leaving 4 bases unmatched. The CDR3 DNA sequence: TGTGCCAGCAGCGGGGGAGGGTTCTCCTACGAGCAGTACTTC. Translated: CASSGGGFSYEQYF.

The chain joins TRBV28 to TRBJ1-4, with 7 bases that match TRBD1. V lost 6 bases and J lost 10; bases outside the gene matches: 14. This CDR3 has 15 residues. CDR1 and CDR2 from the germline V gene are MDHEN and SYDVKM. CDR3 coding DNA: TGTGCCAGCAGATCCGGGACAGTTTCACGCGGAAAACTGTTTTTT. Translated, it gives CASRSGTVSRGKLFF.

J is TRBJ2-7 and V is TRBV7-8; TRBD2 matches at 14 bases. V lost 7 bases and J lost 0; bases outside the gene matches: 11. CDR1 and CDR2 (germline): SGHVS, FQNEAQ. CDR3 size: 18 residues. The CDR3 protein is CASNPTSGGVISSYEQYF. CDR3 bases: TGTGCCAGCAACCCGACTAGCGGGGGGGTTATCAGCTCCTACGAGCAGTACTTC.

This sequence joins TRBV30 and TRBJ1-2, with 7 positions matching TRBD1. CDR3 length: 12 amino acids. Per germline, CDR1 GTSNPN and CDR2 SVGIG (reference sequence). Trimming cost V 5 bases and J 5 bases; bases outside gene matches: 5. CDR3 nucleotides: TGTGCCTGGTTCAGGGGGACGTATGGCTACACCTTC. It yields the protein CAWFRGTYGYTF.

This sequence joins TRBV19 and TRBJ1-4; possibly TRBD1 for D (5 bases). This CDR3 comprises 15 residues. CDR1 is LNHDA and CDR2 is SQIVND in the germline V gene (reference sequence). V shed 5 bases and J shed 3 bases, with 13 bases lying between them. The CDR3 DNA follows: TGTGCCAGTAGTTACGGGCGGGACTCTAATGAAAAACTGTTTTTT. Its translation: CASSYGRDSNEKLFF.